The present T cell receptor beta chain was sequenced within a study of T cell changes during pregnancy in multiple sclerosis. Deletions cut 5 bases from V and 7 bases from J, with 14 bases between. The germline CDR1 and CDR2 sequences are SGHTA and FQGNSA. The CDR3 has 14 residues. Repertoires were generated with immunoSEQ multiplex PCR, while TCRdb's copy carries only in-frame clones and drops some. The sample consists of roughly 35,000 clones, about 91% of them appearing once. The material sequenced was CD4+ T cells from peripheral blood mononuclear cells, taken in the third trimester of pregnancy. The source is a female donor in good health, enrolled as a control in a pregnancy study. The chain is built from TRBV7-2 and TRBJ2-2, with a weak D call TRBD1 (6 bases). CDR3 loop: CASSRDILGGELFF. Here the CDR3 DNA reads TGTGCCAGCAGCCGGGACATCCTTGGCGGGGAGCTGTTTTTT.